The subject of this entry is one T cell receptor beta chain. This sample is drawn from a study of blood T cell repertoires in COVID-19. Study details: Some COVID-19 samples were acute and others convalescent; all came from the United States, Italy and Spain.

J gave up 7 bases and V 6 bases, and 9 bases lay outside the gene matches. Looked up from germline, CDR1 is MNHNY and CDR2 is SVGAGI (reference sequence). The CDR3 contains 15 residues. In the authors' methods: Amplified reference gene primers provided the basis for estimating nucleated cell counts. Clones were read by immunoSEQ multiplex PCR, and TCRdb kept only the in-frame ones, dropping some. V, J and clone size derive from that table, while D and trimming were established from the DNA sequence. The data hold some 240,000 clones, with 80% to 85% observed a single time. This rearrangement joins TRBV6-6 to TRBJ1-6; 7 positions match TRBD1. The sample consisted of peripheral blood. The TCR was taken from a woman aged 55-70 years with active or convalescent COVID-19. CDR3 protein: CASSPRQGQNSPLHF. CDR3 sequence (DNA): TGTGCCAGCAGCCCTAGACAGGGTCAGAATTCACCCCTCCACTTT.